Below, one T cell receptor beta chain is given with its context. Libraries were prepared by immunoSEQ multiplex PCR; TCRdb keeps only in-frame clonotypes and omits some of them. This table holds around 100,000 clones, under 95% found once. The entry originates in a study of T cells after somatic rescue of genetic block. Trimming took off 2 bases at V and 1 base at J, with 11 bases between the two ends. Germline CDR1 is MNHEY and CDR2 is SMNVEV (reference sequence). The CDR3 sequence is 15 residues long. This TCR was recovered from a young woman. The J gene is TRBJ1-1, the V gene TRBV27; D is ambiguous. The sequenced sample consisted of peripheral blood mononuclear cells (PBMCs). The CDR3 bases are TGTGCCAGCAGTTTACTCTTAAGCTCGAACACTGAAGCTTTCTTT. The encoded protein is CASSLLLSSNTEAFF.